This TCR beta chain comes out of a study of shared clonotypes between healthy human individuals. About the research overall: The donors, a couple of women and three men, were aged 18 to 49. Regarding the study as a whole: The study found lower generation probabilities in non-shared clonotypes than in those shared by all four donors. Sequencing of the sorted subsets was shown by rarefaction to be incomplete despite large depth.

Replicate PCRs from sorted subsets contained 200 ng DNA, which is 30,000 to 35,000 T cell genomes. The protocol was immunoSEQ multiplex PCR, while the TCRdb copy is restricted to in-frame clones and leaves out a portion. The profile shows just over 2,000,000 clones, about 95% of them singletons. CD45RO-negative, CCR7-positively selected cells formed the naive CD8 fraction, excluding terminally differentiated effector memory CD45RA+ cells. The ends were cut back, 5 bases at V and 6 bases at J, with 19 bases in the middle. The CDR3 sequence is 15 residues long. CDR1 and CDR2 (germline): SNHLY, FYNNEI. Points on this clone: Antigen: not known.

Sequenced material: naive CD8+ T cells sorted from blood. V is TRBV2 and J is TRBJ1-2; maybe TRBD1 (5 bases). The sequence came from a man younger than 30 in good health. The CDR3 sequence: CASSRGVQAGHGYTF. The CDR3 DNA follows: TGTGCCAGCAGTCGGGGGGTACAGGCCGGACATGGCTACACCTTC.